These T cell receptor beta chains were read from a single sample in a study of blood T cell repertoires in COVID-19. Method: immunoSEQ multiplex PCR; TCRdb's copy keeps in-frame clones and lacks some. The data show about 270,000 clones, roughly 85% seen once. Sequenced material: PBMCs or T cells enriched from blood (not recorded which). These receptors were collected from a woman in her fifties or sixties with acute COVID-19. Each CDR3 is given with its conserved first and last residue. Each record gives: J gene, clone size, D gene, V gene, CDR3 protein, CDR3 DNA. A D gene is named only where the DNA matches it firmly. Expanded clones are given a class, and other clones once, few, many or no size at all.

TRBJ1-3,NA,NA,TRBV14,CASSQDGLSGNTIYF,TGTGCCAGCAGCCAAGACGGTCTCTCTGGAAACACCATATATTTT
TRBJ2-1,NA,TRBD1,TRBV3-1/TRBV3-2,CASSHLKLGQGYNEQFF,TGTGCCAGCAGCCACCTTAAGTTGGGACAGGGATACAATGAGCAGTTCTTC
TRBJ2-7,once,TRBD1,TRBV6-2/TRBV6-3,CASSYVGTGNEQYF,TGTGCCAGCAGTTACGTCGGGACAGGGAACGAGCAGTACTTC
TRBJ1-6,NA,NA,TRBV5-8,CASSLNDRFSPLHF,TGTGCCAGCAGCTTGAACGACAGATTTTCACCCCTCCACTTT
TRBJ2-5,NA,TRBD2,TRBV19,CASSIGTAGGLETQYF,TGTGCCAGTAGTATAGGTACCGCGGGGGGGCTGGAGACCCAGTACTTC
TRBJ1-6,many,TRBD1,TRBV4-2,CASSRDRAKGNSPLHF,TGTGCCAGCAGCCGAGACAGGGCTAAGGGCAATTCACCCCTCCACTTT
TRBJ1-1,NA,NA,TRBV11-2,CASSLAPGQEAFF,TGTGCCAGCAGCTTAGCTCCAGGTCAGGAAGCTTTCTTT
TRBJ1-2,once,NA,TRBV7-2,CASSPGRRDGGYTF,TGTGCCAGCAGCCCAGGGCGGAGGGATGGTGGCTACACCTTC
TRBJ1-1,NA,NA,TRBV9,CASSVETLKTEAFF,TGTGCCAGCAGCGTAGAAACTTTGAAGACTGAAGCTTTCTTT
TRBJ2-7,few,NA,TRBV18,CASSPQGAYEQYF,TGTGCCAGCTCACCACAGGGGGCCTACGAGCAGTACTTC
TRBJ1-2,NA,NA,TRBV2,CATIRNLVWGYTF,TGTGCCACCATCAGGAATTTGGTTTGGGGCTACACCTTC
TRBJ1-3,NA,NA,TRBV9,CASSVAGAGNTIYF,TGTGCCAGCAGCGTAGCAGGGGCAGGAAACACCATATATTTT
TRBJ1-2,NA,NA,TRBV18,CASSEWSGTDGYTF,TGTGCCAGCTCCGAGTGGAGCGGCACGGATGGCTACACCTTC
TRBJ1-5,NA,NA,TRBV24-1,CATSDFVSEDQPQHF,TGTGCCACCAGTGATTTTGTTTCCGAGGATCAGCCCCAGCATTTT
TRBJ1-4,few,TRBD1,TRBV9,CASSARDRGENNEKLFF,TGTGCCAGCAGCGCCCGGGACAGGGGGGAGAATAATGAAAAACTGTTTTTT
TRBJ1-2,NA,TRBD1,TRBV19,CASLSQGANYGYTF,TGTGCCAGCCTCTCTCAGGGGGCTAACTATGGCTACACCTTC
TRBJ1-2,NA,NA,TRBV2,CASSAARSYGYTF,TGTGCCAGCAGTGCGGCGCGGTCATATGGCTACACCTTC
TRBJ2-3,NA,NA,TRBV19,CASSRMGARGTDTQYF,TGTGCCAGTAGCCGAATGGGGGCGAGAGGCACAGATACGCAGTATTTT
TRBJ2-7,NA,NA,TRBV7-6,CASSPGSPGSYEQYF,TGTGCCAGCAGCCCCGGCTCCCCGGGGTCCTACGAGCAGTACTTC
TRBJ2-3,once,TRBD2,TRBV4-3,CASSQETLAGGADTQYF,TGCGCCAGCAGCCAAGAGACCCTAGCGGGGGGCGCAGATACGCAGTATTTT
TRBJ1-1,once,NA,TRBV20-1,CSASDTEAFF,TGCAGTGCTTCGGACACTGAAGCTTTCTTT
TRBJ2-1,few,TRBD2,TRBV11-3,CASSAGTSGVDEQFF,TGTGCCAGCAGCGCCGGGACTAGCGGGGTCGATGAGCAGTTCTTC
TRBJ2-1,NA,TRBD2,TRBV10-3,CAISSTSGGAGYNEQFF,TGTGCCATCAGTAGTACTAGCGGGGGGGCGGGATACAATGAGCAGTTCTTC
TRBJ1-2,NA,TRBD1,TRBV7-2,CASSLQGATNYGYTF,TGTGCCAGCAGCCTTCAGGGGGCGACCAACTATGGCTACACCTTC
TRBJ2-5,once,NA,TRBV4-3,CASSPNFGSLETQYF,TGCGCCAGCAGCCCAAACTTCGGGTCTTTGGAGACCCAGTACTTC
TRBJ2-1,NA,TRBD1,TRBV19,CASSPQGAGSSYNEQFF,TGTGCCAGTAGCCCCCAGGGGGCGGGGAGCTCCTACAATGAGCAGTTCTTC
TRBJ2-3,NA,NA,TRBV10-3,CAARGEDTQYF,TGTGCCGCCAGGGGCGAAGATACGCAGTATTTT
TRBJ1-5,NA,TRBD1,TRBV7-9,CASSLGRTTGDRNQPQHF,TGTGCCAGCAGCCTCGGAAGAACGACAGGGGACCGGAATCAGCCCCAGCATTTT